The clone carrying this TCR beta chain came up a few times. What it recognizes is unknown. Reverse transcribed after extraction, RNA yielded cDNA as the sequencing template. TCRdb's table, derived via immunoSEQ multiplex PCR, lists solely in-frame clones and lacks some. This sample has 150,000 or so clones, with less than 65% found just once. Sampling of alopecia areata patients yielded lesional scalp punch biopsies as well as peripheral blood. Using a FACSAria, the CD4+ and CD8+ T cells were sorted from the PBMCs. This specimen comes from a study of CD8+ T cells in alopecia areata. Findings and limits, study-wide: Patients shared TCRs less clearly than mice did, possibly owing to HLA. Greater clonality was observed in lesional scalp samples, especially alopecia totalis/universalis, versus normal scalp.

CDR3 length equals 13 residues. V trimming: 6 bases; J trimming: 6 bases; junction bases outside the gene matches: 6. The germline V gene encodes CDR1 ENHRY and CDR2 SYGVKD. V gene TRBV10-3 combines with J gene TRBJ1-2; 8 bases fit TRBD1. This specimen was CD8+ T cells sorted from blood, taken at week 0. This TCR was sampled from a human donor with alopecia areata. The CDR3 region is CAIRDRESDGYTF. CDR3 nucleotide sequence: TGTGCCATCAGGGACAGGGAGAGTGATGGCTACACCTTC.